Here is one T cell receptor (beta chain) with its context. The protocol was immunoSEQ multiplex PCR, while the TCRdb copy is restricted to in-frame clones and leaves out a portion. Found here are about 110,000 clones, 81% of them singletons; the top ten hold roughly 3.1%. This sample stems from a study of radiotherapy plus CTLA-4 blockade in lung cancer. The sequence came from a human donor with non-small cell lung cancer that progressed on radiotherapy plus ipilimumab. Some clones in this sample may be carry-over from other donors' samples. The specimen comprised peripheral blood, sampled from a patient treated with radiotherapy plus ipilimumab.

The CDR3 DNA reads as TGTGCCATCAGTGAACCGTACAGGGAAAACACTGAAGCTTTCTTT. Protein: CAISEPYRENTEAFF. The chain recombines TRBV10-3 with TRBJ1-1; D perhaps matches TRBD1 (6 bases). The CDR3 runs to 15 residues. CDR1 is ENHRY and CDR2 is SYGVKD in the germline V gene. The V and J ends lost 3 bases and 2 bases respectively, with 13 bases between them.